This TCR beta chain came from a study of T-cell memory formation after mild COVID-19. The study's findings and limits: In second-wave clones peaking day 37, SARS-CoV-2 specificity remained unconfirmed. There was a balanced CD4/CD8 profile in clones contracting day 15 to 85, and later expanders leaned CD4+. Contracting clones localized mainly to CM and EM when CD4+ and mainly to EMRA when CD8+.

TCRdb independently ran MiXCR on the 5' RACE reads; one entry per CDR3 protein. The sample lists about 270,000 distinct CDR3 sequences; roughly 17% were seen once. Concerning this clonotype: Its cognate antigen is unknown.

The CDR3 covers 17 residues. Germline CDR1 and CDR2: SGHVS and FNYEAQ. V dropped 5 bases and J dropped 4; count of bases not matched to a gene: 14. The receptor comes from a young man who had mild COVID-19 (a few samples of this study predate the infection). Cell type and time point are not known. This chain links TRBV7-6 with TRBJ1-3; 7 nucleotides agree with TRBD1. The sequenced sample was PBMCs or a T cell subset sorted from them (not recorded which). CDR3 sequence reads: CASSAGQAVPLGNTIYF. As DNA, the CDR3 is TGTGCCAGCAGCGCCGGACAGGCCGTTCCTCTGGGAAACACCATATATTTT.